A selection of T cell receptor beta chains follows, all from one sample in a study of blood T cell repertoires in COVID-19. Assay used: immunoSEQ multiplex PCR; TCRdb lists only in-frame clones, some missing. The profile shows fewer than 85,000 clones, about 87% of them singletons. The sequenced sample was peripheral blood. These receptors came from a man in his fifties with active COVID-19. CDR3s include the opening cysteine and the closing phenylalanine or tryptophan. Each record gives: clone size, J gene, V gene, D gene, CDR3 protein, CDR3 DNA. A D gene is named only where the DNA matches it firmly. Part of the rows lack a size; the others show once, few, many or a class for expanded clones.

clone size: few
J gene: TRBJ2-7
V gene: TRBV4-3
D gene: TRBD2
CDR3 protein: CASSRGAGDPYEQYF
CDR3 DNA: TGCGCCAGCAGCCGAGGAGCGGGAGACCCCTACGAGCAGTACTTC

clone size: NA
J gene: TRBJ1-2
V gene: TRBV7-9
D gene: TRBD1
CDR3 protein: CASSLVDRPGQTF
CDR3 DNA: TGTGCCAGCAGCTTGGTGGACAGGCCCGGACAAACCTTC

clone size: NA
J gene: TRBJ2-2
V gene: TRBV6-2/TRBV6-3
D gene: TRBD1
CDR3 protein: CASSYGRTGKNTGELFF
CDR3 DNA: TGTGCCAGCAGTTACGGCCGGACAGGGAAGAACACCGGGGAGCTGTTTTTT

clone size: NA
J gene: TRBJ2-3
V gene: TRBV2
D gene: NA
CDR3 protein: CASSEGLATDTQYF
CDR3 DNA: TGTGCCAGCAGTGAAGGCCTAGCGACAGATACGCAGTATTTT

clone size: NA
J gene: TRBJ2-7
V gene: TRBV28
D gene: NA
CDR3 protein: CASSLRPPRPQYF
CDR3 DNA: TGTGCCAGCAGTTTAAGACCCCCCAGGCCGCAGTACTTC

clone size: NA
J gene: TRBJ2-1
V gene: TRBV4-1
D gene: TRBD2
CDR3 protein: CASRMGLAGSNEQFF
CDR3 DNA: TGCGCCAGCAGGATGGGACTAGCGGGATCCAATGAGCAGTTCTTC

clone size: NA
J gene: TRBJ1-1
V gene: TRBV30
D gene: NA
CDR3 protein: CAWSGQLNTEAFF
CDR3 DNA: TGTGCCTGGAGTGGACAATTGAACACTGAAGCTTTCTTT

clone size: NA
J gene: TRBJ1-2
V gene: TRBV5-1
D gene: NA
CDR3 protein: CASSHGEKSGGYTF
CDR3 DNA: TGCGCCAGCAGCCACGGGGAGAAATCCGGAGGCTACACCTTC

clone size: NA
J gene: TRBJ1-3
V gene: TRBV18
D gene: NA
CDR3 protein: CASSLEVSGNTIYF
CDR3 DNA: TGTGCCAGCTCACTGGAGGTTTCTGGAAACACCATATATTTT

clone size: NA
J gene: TRBJ2-3
V gene: TRBV4-3
D gene: TRBD1
CDR3 protein: CASSLGTGQNTDTQYF
CDR3 DNA: TGCGCCAGCAGCCTGGGAACGGGACAGAACACAGATACGCAGTATTTT

clone size: NA
J gene: TRBJ1-5
V gene: TRBV2
D gene: NA
CDR3 protein: CASSDSGRGEHF
CDR3 DNA: TGTGCCAGCAGTGACTCCGGGCGGGGCGAGCATTTT

clone size: NA
J gene: TRBJ1-1
V gene: TRBV7-9
D gene: NA
CDR3 protein: CASSLELRGGGTEAFF
CDR3 DNA: TGTGCCAGCAGCTTAGAGTTGCGGGGGGGTGGTACTGAAGCTTTCTTT

clone size: NA
J gene: TRBJ2-7
V gene: TRBV27
D gene: TRBD2
CDR3 protein: CASSFMGLAGGYPYEQYF
CDR3 DNA: TGTGCCAGCAGTTTCATGGGACTAGCGGGAGGCTACCCCTACGAGCAGTACTTC

clone size: NA
J gene: TRBJ2-1
V gene: TRBV19
D gene: NA
CDR3 protein: CASSIVLRSSSYNEQFF
CDR3 DNA: TGTGCCAGTAGTATAGTCTTGCGCTCGAGCTCCTACAATGAGCAGTTCTTC

clone size: NA
J gene: TRBJ1-1
V gene: TRBV5-1
D gene: NA
CDR3 protein: CASRPMEVNTEAFF
CDR3 DNA: TGCGCCAGCAGGCCTATGGAGGTGAACACTGAAGCTTTCTTT

clone size: NA
J gene: TRBJ2-3
V gene: TRBV4-2
D gene: NA
CDR3 protein: CASSQWRGTDTQYF
CDR3 DNA: TGTGCCAGCAGCCAGTGGAGGGGCACAGATACGCAGTATTTT

clone size: NA
J gene: TRBJ2-5
V gene: TRBV11-1
D gene: NA
CDR3 protein: CASSSSVVGWRETQYF
CDR3 DNA: TGTGCCAGCAGCTCCTCGGTGGTGGGTTGGCGGGAGACCCAGTACTTC

clone size: NA
J gene: TRBJ2-3
V gene: TRBV7-2
D gene: TRBD2
CDR3 protein: CASTGLARSTDTQYF
CDR3 DNA: TGTGCCAGCACCGGACTAGCTCGTAGCACAGATACGCAGTATTTT

clone size: NA
J gene: TRBJ1-1
V gene: TRBV7-2
D gene: TRBD1
CDR3 protein: CASSPGQTNTEAFF
CDR3 DNA: TGTGCCAGCAGCCCGGGACAGACTAACACTGAAGCTTTCTTT

clone size: NA
J gene: TRBJ2-3
V gene: TRBV2
D gene: TRBD2
CDR3 protein: CASRGGRAFSDTQYF
CDR3 DNA: TGTGCCAGCAGGGGCGGGAGGGCCTTCTCAGATACGCAGTATTTT

clone size: NA
J gene: TRBJ1-3
V gene: TRBV7-2
D gene: NA
CDR3 protein: CASSLDRLGNTIYF
CDR3 DNA: TGTGCCAGCAGCTTAGACAGACTAGGAAACACCATATATTTT

clone size: NA
J gene: TRBJ2-1
V gene: TRBV7-2
D gene: NA
CDR3 protein: CASSLGADSTEQFF
CDR3 DNA: TGTGCCAGCAGCCTGGGGGCAGATTCCACTGAGCAGTTCTTC

clone size: NA
J gene: TRBJ2-7
V gene: TRBV2
D gene: TRBD1
CDR3 protein: CASDGQGSYEQYF
CDR3 DNA: TGTGCCAGCGACGGACAGGGCTCCTACGAGCAGTACTTC

clone size: once
J gene: TRBJ2-1
V gene: TRBV7-8
D gene: NA
CDR3 protein: CASSLWGGHNEQFF
CDR3 DNA: TGTGCCAGCAGCTTATGGGGGGGCCACAATGAGCAGTTCTTC

clone size: NA
J gene: TRBJ2-1
V gene: TRBV29-1
D gene: TRBD1
CDR3 protein: CSVWDRAYNEQFF
CDR3 DNA: TGCAGCGTGTGGGACAGGGCGTACAATGAGCAGTTCTTC

clone size: NA
J gene: TRBJ2-5
V gene: TRBV7-8
D gene: TRBD2
CDR3 protein: CASSLGASGQETQYF
CDR3 DNA: TGTGCCAGCAGCTTAGGAGCTAGCGGCCAAGAGACCCAGTACTTC

clone size: once
J gene: TRBJ2-1
V gene: TRBV28
D gene: NA
CDR3 protein: CASSPESGHREQFF
CDR3 DNA: TGTGCCAGCAGCCCCGAGTCAGGACATCGGGAGCAGTTCTTC

clone size: NA
J gene: TRBJ2-1
V gene: TRBV15
D gene: NA
CDR3 protein: CATSRGWQGSYNEQFF
CDR3 DNA: TGTGCCACCAGCAGAGGTTGGCAGGGATCCTACAATGAGCAGTTCTTC

clone size: NA
J gene: TRBJ2-7
V gene: TRBV7-2
D gene: TRBD1
CDR3 protein: CASSLEFILGTGPYEQYF
CDR3 DNA: TGTGCCAGCAGCTTAGAGTTTATATTGGGGACAGGACCATACGAGCAGTACTTC

clone size: NA
J gene: TRBJ2-5
V gene: TRBV29-1
D gene: TRBD2
CDR3 protein: CSVRLGTSGRPEAQYF
CDR3 DNA: TGCAGCGTTCGCCTAGGGACTAGCGGGAGGCCCGAGGCCCAGTACTTC

clone size: once
J gene: TRBJ2-7
V gene: TRBV11-3
D gene: TRBD2
CDR3 protein: CASSFQAGDNYEQYF
CDR3 DNA: TGTGCCAGCAGCTTTCAAGCGGGAGATAACTACGAGCAGTACTTC

clone size: NA
J gene: TRBJ1-1
V gene: TRBV6-5
D gene: NA
CDR3 protein: CASSYSGGRKNTEAFF
CDR3 DNA: TGTGCCAGCAGTTACTCGGGGGGACGGAAGAACACTGAAGCTTTCTTT

clone size: NA
J gene: TRBJ2-7
V gene: TRBV4-3
D gene: NA
CDR3 protein: CASSQDVAWYEQYF
CDR3 DNA: TGCGCCAGCAGCCAAGATGTAGCGTGGTACGAGCAGTACTTC